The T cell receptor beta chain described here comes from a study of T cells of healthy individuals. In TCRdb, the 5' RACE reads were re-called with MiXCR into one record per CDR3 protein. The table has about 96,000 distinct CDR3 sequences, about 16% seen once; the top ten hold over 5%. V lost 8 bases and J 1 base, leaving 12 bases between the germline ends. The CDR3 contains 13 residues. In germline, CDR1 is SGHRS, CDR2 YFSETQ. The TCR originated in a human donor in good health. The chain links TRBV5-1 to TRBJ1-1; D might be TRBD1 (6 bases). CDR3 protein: CASRDTRNTEAFF. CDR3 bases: TGCGCCAGTCGGGACACCCGGAACACTGAAGCTTTCTTT.